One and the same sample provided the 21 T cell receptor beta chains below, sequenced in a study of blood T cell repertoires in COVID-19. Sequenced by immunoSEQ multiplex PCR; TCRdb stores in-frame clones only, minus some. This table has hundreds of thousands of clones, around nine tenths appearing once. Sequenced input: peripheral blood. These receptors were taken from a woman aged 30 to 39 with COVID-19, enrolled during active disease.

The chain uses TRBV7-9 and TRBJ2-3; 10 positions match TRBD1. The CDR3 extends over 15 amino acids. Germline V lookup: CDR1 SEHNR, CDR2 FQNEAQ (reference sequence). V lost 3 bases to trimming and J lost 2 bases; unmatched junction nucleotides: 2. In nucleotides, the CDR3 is TGTGCCAGCAGCTTCGGGACAGGGGTCACAGATACGCAGTATTTT. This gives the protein CASSFGTGVTDTQYF.

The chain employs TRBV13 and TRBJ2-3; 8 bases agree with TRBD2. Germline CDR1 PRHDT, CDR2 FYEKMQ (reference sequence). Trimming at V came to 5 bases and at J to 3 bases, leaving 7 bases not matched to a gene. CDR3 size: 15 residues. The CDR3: CASSAPGLGTDTQYF. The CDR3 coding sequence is TGTGCCAGCAGCGCACCGGGACTAGGTACAGATACGCAGTATTTT.

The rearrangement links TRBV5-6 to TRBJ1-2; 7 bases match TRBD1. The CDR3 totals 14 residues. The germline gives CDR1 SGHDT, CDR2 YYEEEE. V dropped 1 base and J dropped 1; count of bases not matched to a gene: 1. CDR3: CASSLQGVNYGYTF. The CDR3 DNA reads TGTGCCAGCAGCTTGCAGGGGGTTAACTATGGCTACACCTTC. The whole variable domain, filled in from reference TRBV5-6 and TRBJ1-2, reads DAGVTQSPTHLIKTRGQQVTLRCSPKSGHDTVSWYQQALGQGPQFIFQYYEEEERQRGNFPDRFSGHQFPNYSSELNVNALLLGDSALYLCASSLQGVNYGYTFGSGTRLTVV.

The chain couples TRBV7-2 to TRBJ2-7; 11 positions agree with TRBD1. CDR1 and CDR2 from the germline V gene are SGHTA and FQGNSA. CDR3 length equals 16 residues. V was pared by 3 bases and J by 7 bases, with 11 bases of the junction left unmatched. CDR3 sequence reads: CASSLAPGTGGVEQYF. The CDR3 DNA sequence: TGTGCCAGCAGCTTGGCCCCCGGGACAGGGGGAGTAGAGCAGTACTTC.

CDR3 region: CATLDRGENIQYF. CDR3 DNA sequence: TGTGCCACCCTCGACAGGGGGGAAAACATTCAGTACTTC. The chain joins TRBV3-1 (or the pseudogene TRBV3-2) to TRBJ2-4; TRBD1 agrees at 9 bases. There are 13 residues in the CDR3. V lost 10 bases and J lost 5; bases outside the gene matches: 6. Germline V gene lookup returns CDR1 LGHDT and CDR2 YNNKEL (reference sequence).

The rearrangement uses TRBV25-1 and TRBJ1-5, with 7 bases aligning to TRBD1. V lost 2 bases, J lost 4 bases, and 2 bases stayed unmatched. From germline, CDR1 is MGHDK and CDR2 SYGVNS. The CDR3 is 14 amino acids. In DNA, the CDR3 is TGTGCCAGCAGTGAACCAGGGGGGAATCAGCCCCAGCATTTT. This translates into CASSEPGGNQPQHF.

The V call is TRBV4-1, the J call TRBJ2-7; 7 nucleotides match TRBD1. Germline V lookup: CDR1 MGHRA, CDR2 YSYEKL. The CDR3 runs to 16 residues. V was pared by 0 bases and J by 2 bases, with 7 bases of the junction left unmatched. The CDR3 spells CASSQEAGGITYEQYF. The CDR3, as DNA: TGCGCCAGCAGCCAAGAGGCAGGGGGAATAACCTACGAGCAGTACTTC.

The CDR3 loop reads CASSASTGVNSPLHF. The CDR3 DNA is TGTGCCAGCAGTGCCTCGACAGGGGTAAATTCACCCCTCCACTTT. This sequence joins TRBV27 and TRBJ1-6, with 8 bases aligning to TRBD1. Germline values: CDR1 MNHEY, CDR2 SMNVEV (reference sequence). There are 15 residues in the CDR3. With V trimmed by 5 bases and J by 7 bases, 7 bases remained unmatched.

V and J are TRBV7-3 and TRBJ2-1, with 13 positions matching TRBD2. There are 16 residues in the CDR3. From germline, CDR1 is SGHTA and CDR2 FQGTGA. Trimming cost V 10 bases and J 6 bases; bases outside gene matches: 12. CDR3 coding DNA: TGTGCCATCCCTGAACTAGCGGGAGGGCCATCCAATGAGCAGTTCTTC. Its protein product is CAIPELAGGPSNEQFF.

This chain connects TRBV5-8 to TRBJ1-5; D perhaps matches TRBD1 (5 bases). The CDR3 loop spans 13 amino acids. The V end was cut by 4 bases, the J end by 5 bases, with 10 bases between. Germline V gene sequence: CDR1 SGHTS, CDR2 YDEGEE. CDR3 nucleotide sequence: TGTGCCAGCAGCCTCGCGGGGCATCAGCCCCAGCATTTT. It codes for CASSLAGHQPQHF.

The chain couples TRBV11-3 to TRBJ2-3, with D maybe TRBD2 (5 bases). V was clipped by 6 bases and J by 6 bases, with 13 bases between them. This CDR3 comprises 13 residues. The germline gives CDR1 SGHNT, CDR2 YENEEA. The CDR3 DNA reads TGTGCCAGCAGAGGTGGGAGTTCGGATACGCAGTATTTT. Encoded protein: CASRGGSSDTQYF.

The CDR3 coding sequence is TGTGCCAGCAGCTCTAATTCCGGGGAGCTGTTTTTT. It is translated as CASSSNSGELFF. The chain joins TRBV11-1 to TRBJ2-2; no reliable D call. Trimming shortened V by 4 bases and J by 6 bases, and 6 bases separated the two germline ends. The length of the CDR3 is 12 residues. Germline CDR1 and CDR2: SGHAT and FQDESV (reference sequence). The full variable domain, completed using reference TRBV11-1 and TRBJ2-2, is EAEVAQSPRYKITEKSQAVAFWCDPISGHATLYWYRQILGQGPELLVQFQDESVVDDSQLPKDRFSAERLKGVDSTLKIQPAELGDSAMYLCASSSNSGELFFGEGSRLTVL.

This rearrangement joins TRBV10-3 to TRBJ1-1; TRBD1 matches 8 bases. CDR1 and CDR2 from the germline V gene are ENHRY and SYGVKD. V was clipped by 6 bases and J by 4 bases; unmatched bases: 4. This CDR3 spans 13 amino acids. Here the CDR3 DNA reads TGTGCCATCAGGGCTGGGACAGGCACTGAAGCTTTCTTT. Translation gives CAIRAGTGTEAFF.

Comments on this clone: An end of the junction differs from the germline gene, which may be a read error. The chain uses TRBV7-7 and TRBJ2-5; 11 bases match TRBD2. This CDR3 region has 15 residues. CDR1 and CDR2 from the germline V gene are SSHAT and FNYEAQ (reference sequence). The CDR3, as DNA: TGTGCTAGCAGAGCTACTAGCGGGAGCCAAGAGACCCAGTACTTC. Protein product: CASRATSGSQETQYF.

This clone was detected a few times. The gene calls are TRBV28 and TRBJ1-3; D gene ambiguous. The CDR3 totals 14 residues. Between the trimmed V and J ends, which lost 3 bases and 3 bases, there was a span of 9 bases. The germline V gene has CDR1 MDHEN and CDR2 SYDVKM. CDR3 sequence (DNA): TGTGCCAGCAGTTTGGGAGGATATGGAAACACCATATATTTT. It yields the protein CASSLGGYGNTIYF.

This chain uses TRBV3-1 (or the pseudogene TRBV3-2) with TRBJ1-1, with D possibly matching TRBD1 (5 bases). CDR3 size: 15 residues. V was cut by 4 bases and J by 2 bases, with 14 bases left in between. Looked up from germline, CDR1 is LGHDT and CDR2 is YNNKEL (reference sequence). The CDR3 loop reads CASSPPSGGNTEAFF. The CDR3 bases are TGTGCCAGCAGCCCCCCAAGCGGGGGAAACACTGAAGCTTTCTTT.

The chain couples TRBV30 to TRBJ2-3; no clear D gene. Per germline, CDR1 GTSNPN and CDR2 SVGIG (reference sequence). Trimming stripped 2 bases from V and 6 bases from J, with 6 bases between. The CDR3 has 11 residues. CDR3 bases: TGTGCCTGGAGTAACTGGGATACGCAGTATTTT. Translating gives CAWSNWDTQYF.

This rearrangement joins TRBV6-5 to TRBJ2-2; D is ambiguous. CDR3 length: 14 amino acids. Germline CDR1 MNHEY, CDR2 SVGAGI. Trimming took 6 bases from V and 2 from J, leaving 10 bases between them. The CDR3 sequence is CASRATFNTGELFF. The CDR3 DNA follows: TGTGCCAGCAGGGCCACCTTTAACACCGGGGAGCTGTTTTTT.

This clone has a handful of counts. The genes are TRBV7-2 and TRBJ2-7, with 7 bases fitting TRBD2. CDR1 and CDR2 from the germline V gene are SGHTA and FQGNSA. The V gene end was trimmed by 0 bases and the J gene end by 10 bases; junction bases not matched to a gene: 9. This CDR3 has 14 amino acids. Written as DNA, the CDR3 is TGTGCCAGCAGCTTAGCGGGAGGGCCCGGTATACAGTACTTC. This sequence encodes CASSLAGGPGIQYF.

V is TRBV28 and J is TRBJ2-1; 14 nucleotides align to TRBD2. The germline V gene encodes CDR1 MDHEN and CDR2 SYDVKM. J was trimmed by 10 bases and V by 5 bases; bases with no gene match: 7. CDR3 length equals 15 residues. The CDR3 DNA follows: TGTGCCAGCAGTCCCGGGACTAGCGGGAGACAGGAGCAGTTCTTC. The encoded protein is CASSPGTSGRQEQFF.

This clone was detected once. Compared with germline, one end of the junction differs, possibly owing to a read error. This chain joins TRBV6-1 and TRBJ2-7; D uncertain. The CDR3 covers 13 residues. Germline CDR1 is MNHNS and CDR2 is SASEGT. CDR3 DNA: TGTGCCAGCAGTGAAAGCAGGTCGAAGAGTATAGGCTTC. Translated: CASSESRSKSIGF.